This T cell receptor (beta chain) was identified in a study of CD8 T cells in ankylosing spondylitis. General study results and limits: In the blood and synovial fluid of reactive arthritis, some motif variants had been previously reported.

Comments on this clonotype: What it binds is not known.

Making the TCR beta libraries involved quantitative 5'-RACE with molecular barcodes. TCRdb fed the 5' RACE reads into MiXCR, producing one record per CDR3 protein. In the table there are 150,000 to 200,000 distinct CDR3 sequences, roughly 31% of which are singletons. Sequencing was carried out using synovial fluid, either unsorted or a sorted T cell fraction (not recorded which). This TCR was recovered from a male donor with ankylosing spondylitis.

The CDR3 protein is CASSLEPGLSISPLHF. The CDR3 nucleotides are TGTGCCAGCAGCTTGGAGCCCGGGCTTTCGATTTCACCCCTCCACTTT. The chain is built from TRBV7-8 and TRBJ1-6; D remains unclear. The CDR3 consists of 16 residues. Germline V lookup: CDR1 SGHVS, CDR2 FQNEAQ. The V gene lost 3 bases and the J gene lost 9 bases, with 18 bases spanning the gap.